The entry below describes one T cell receptor beta chain. Its specificity is not known. Germline V gene data show CDR1 as KGHSH and CDR2 as LQKENI. The CDR3 has 14 amino acids. V was cut by 0 bases and J by 5 bases, with 11 bases left in between. Measured with immunoSEQ multiplex PCR; TCRdb has only the in-frame clones, and not every one. The sample yields over 250,000 clones, about 86% seen once. This entry belongs to a study of cytomegalovirus exposure and HLA in healthy donors. On the study more broadly: A later analysis reported the 120 validation repertoires used the same platform as the approximately 670 first-cohort repertoires.

Study outcomes and limitations: High sensitivity and specificity were reportedly achieved when the classifier diagnosed cytomegalovirus status. Associated with cytomegalovirus, according to the listing, were around 160 TCR beta chains. Researchers reported that a few CMV-associated chains were confirmed in vitro as CMV antigen-specific.

Sequenced: PBMCs. This TCR derives from a woman aged 18-30 years in good health and CMV-seronegative. The chain carries TRBV18 and TRBJ2-7; D may be TRBD1 (5 bases). The CDR3 is CASSPPGPAHEQYF. For the CDR3, the DNA is TGTGCCAGCTCACCACCGGGGCCGGCCCACGAGCAGTACTTC. Filled out from reference TRBV18 and TRBJ2-7, the complete variable domain reads NAGVMQNPRHLVRRRGQEARLRCSPMKGHSHVYWYRQLPEEGLKFMVYLQKENIIDESGMPKERFSAEFPKEGPSILRIQQVVRGDSAAYFCASSPPGPAHEQYFGPGTRLTVT.